These T cell receptor beta chains were read from a single sample in a study of blood T cell repertoires in COVID-19. Measured with immunoSEQ multiplex PCR; TCRdb has only the in-frame clones, and not every one. The sample consists of roughly 76,000 clones, around nine tenths of them appearing once. Specimen: PBMCs or T cells enriched from blood (not recorded which). These TCRs come from a woman between 45 and 60 years old with acute COVID-19. CDR3s leave out the opening cysteine and the closing phenylalanine or tryptophan.

cdr3_aa v_call
ASAGTGPNQPQH TRBV27
ASSMGQGSGNTIY TRBV19
ASSLALAGATQENEQF TRBV5-1
ASSYSARYEQY TRBV6-2/TRBV6-3
ASSVVGTVNTEAF TRBV9
ASSLTLAGVEETQY TRBV5-1
SVGQGQETQY TRBV29-1
AISDLPGQGTDSNQPQH TRBV10-3
ASSPPQSGELF TRBV11-2
ASSLPGAGNTIY TRBV7-2
TSSQDWGGARGYT TRBV1
ASRLTGNTGELF TRBV9
ASSTTGSYGYT TRBV5-1
ASSPRGGGRQNTGELF TRBV9
ASSTYRDRVQY TRBV21-1
ASSRPWASGRRETQY TRBV21-1
ASRLTGTGAIGYGYT TRBV7-2
ASSVASLAGGAGELF TRBV9
ASSIGQATEAF TRBV18
ASSVVSGTRGDTQY TRBV9
ASSLAPLAGGPRENIQY TRBV7-2
ASSLVEGDTGELF TRBV5-1
ASSLGQGISYEQY TRBV4-1
ASSLPRSQGTQY TRBV5-1
ASSKDRGSKNIQY TRBV6-5
AWSRGYNEKLF TRBV30
ASSLQESNQPQH TRBV19
ASSLTSGAYEQY TRBV5-1
ASSRQGSSNTGELF TRBV27
AWSHTGTSYYEQY TRBV30
ASSKAPGGWNSPLH TRBV21-1
ASSESPTGGNYGYT TRBV6-1
ASTSGMTDTQY TRBV7-6
ASRTGLAGGFLDTQY TRBV2
ASSEGTGGRDEQF TRBV10-1
ASSSGGDGYT TRBV12-3/TRBV12-4
ASRRTETGELF TRBV7-9
ASRRGLGQGSGYT TRBV19
ASSPSGTAGNEQY TRBV18
ASSDRGLGETQY TRBV9
ASSLGQSGSNTGELF TRBV9
ASSLISGDPLN TRBV12-3/TRBV12-4
ASSEGAGGPYEQY TRBV2
ASWRGSTEAF TRBV19
ASSPGTGNPYEQY TRBV27
ASSQDTGLNTGELF TRBV4-1
ASSMGGRPSYEQY TRBV19
ASRGQGINYGYT TRBV19
ASSVSLGSGNEKLF TRBV9
ASSYRTSGGTDTQY TRBV6-5
ASSAPGYTEAF TRBV9
ASTPTGLNTEAF TRBV7-9
ASSLGTGAWETQY TRBV11-3
ASSLPQGASTNYGYT TRBV28
ASSYPGGGSPLH TRBV27
ASYRGVMNTEAF TRBV27
ASSQDPPYRGGVSYNEQF TRBV4-1
ASSLAGAGGREQY TRBV5-1
ASSLGTSRTYEQY TRBV7-2